Reported below is one TCR beta chain. This specimen comes from a study of blood T cell repertoires in COVID-19. Study overall: Sites in the United States, Italy and Spain provided acute and convalescent COVID-19 samples. T cells, B-cell-depleted T cells, or PBMCs provided the cDNA or gDNA that served as material.

Trimming removed 3 bases from V and 4 bases from J; junction bases left unmatched: 8. This CDR3 has 14 residues. Per the germline V gene, CDR1 is DFQATT and CDR2 is SNEGSKA (reference sequence). Seattle researchers signed up patients amid active infection and tracked them longitudinally. In the source study's methods: Estimates of nucleated cell counts were drawn from the amplification of reference gene primers. The repertoire was sequenced with immunoSEQ multiplex PCR; TCRdb's copy has only in-frame clones and lacks some. V and J calls and clone size are given by that table; D and trimming were obtained from the DNA. The data contain 200,000 to 250,000 clones, about nine tenths of them seen just once; the ten biggest clones take up roughly 2.5%.

The source of this sequence is a man in his thirties or forties with COVID-19, enrolled during active disease. The chain recombines TRBV20-1 with TRBJ2-7; 8 bases fit TRBD2. Sequenced sample: peripheral blood. CDR3 in DNA: TGCAGTGCTAGTTCCGGGAGGGCCCCGTACGAGCAGTACTTC. This gives the protein CSASSGRAPYEQYF.